The 29 T cell receptor beta chains listed next were all sequenced from one sample in a study of T-cell memory formation after mild COVID-19. From the 5' RACE reads, TCRdb called clonotypes with MiXCR, one entry per CDR3 protein. The table lists about 560,000 distinct CDR3 sequences, about 20% of them singletons. The source material was PBMCs or a T cell subset sorted from them (not recorded which). The receptors stem from an adult woman who had mild COVID-19 (a few samples of this study predate the infection). Cell type and time point are not known.

The chain is built from TRBV5-1 and TRBJ1-1; D uncertain. The germline gives CDR1 SGHRS, CDR2 YFSETQ. V lost 5 bases to trimming and J lost 4 bases, with 12 bases between them. The CDR3 loop spans 13 amino acids. The CDR3 bases are TGCGCCAGCAGTAACGGCGGGGTCACTGAAGCTTTCTTT. As protein: CASSNGGVTEAFF.

This clonotype occurred a few times. The chain carries TRBV4-2 and TRBJ2-2; D unclear. CDR3 size: 16 residues. Looked up from germline, CDR1 is LGHNA and CDR2 is YNFKEQ. Deletions cut 1 base from V and 8 bases from J, with 17 bases between. As DNA, the CDR3 is TGTGCCAGCAGCCAAGTCACCCCCACGCTATCTGGGGAGCTGTTTTTT. Protein: CASSQVTPTLSGELFF.

This chain links TRBV20-1 with TRBJ2-7; D call uncertain. Germline V gene lookup returns CDR1 DFQATT and CDR2 SNEGSKA (reference sequence). This CDR3 contains 12 residues. Trimming removed 0 bases at V and 3 bases at J, with 6 bases between. The CDR3 DNA reads as TGCAGTGCTAGAGATCAAGGCTACGAGCAGTACTTC. Translated, it gives CSARDQGYEQYF.

CDR3 in amino acids: CAWSVGHPTGGYGYTF. The CDR3 nucleotides are TGTGCCTGGAGTGTGGGACACCCGACAGGGGGATATGGCTACACCTTC. The chain recombines TRBV30 with TRBJ1-2, with 9 nucleotides matching TRBD1. Per the germline V gene, CDR1 is GTSNPN and CDR2 is SVGIG (reference sequence). The CDR3 spans 16 residues. The trim removed 0 bases at V and 5 bases at J, leaving 10 bases unmatched.

This clonotype was counted only a few times. The J gene is TRBJ1-2, the V gene TRBV24-1; D is ambiguous. The V and J ends lost 9 bases and 5 bases respectively, with 15 bases between them. The CDR3 sequence is 13 residues long. Germline CDR1 reads KGHDR; CDR2 reads SFDVKD. CDR3 region: CATRARWGYGYTF. CDR3 coding DNA: TGTGCCACCCGAGCGCGGTGGGGATATGGCTACACCTTC.

V is TRBV20-1 and J is TRBJ1-6; a weak D match, TRBD1 (6 bases). V gave up 5 bases and J gave up 1 base, with 12 bases separating them. This CDR3 region has 15 residues. CDR1 DFQATT and CDR2 SNEGSKA come from the germline V gene (reference sequence). The chain's CDR3 is CSAGHRESYNSPLHF. The CDR3 nucleotides are TGCAGTGCTGGTCACAGGGAATCCTATAATTCACCCCTCCACTTT.

Only a few counts were recorded for this clonotype. CDR3 in amino acids: CATSRPGLADVTDTQYF. The CDR3, as DNA: TGTGCCACCAGCAGACCCGGACTAGCGGACGTCACAGATACGCAGTATTTT. The rearrangement links TRBV15 to TRBJ2-3, with TRBD2 identical over 10 bases. The J segment lost 2 bases and the V segment lost 2 bases, leaving 7 bases of the junction unmatched. CDR3 length equals 17 residues. Germline V gives CDR1 LNHNV, CDR2 YYDKDF (reference sequence).

Only a few counts were recorded for this clonotype. The V gene is TRBV7-9, the J gene TRBJ2-7, with TRBD1 matching 10 bases. CDR1 and CDR2 (germline): SEHNR, FQNEAQ (reference sequence). J gave up 3 bases and V 5 bases, and 7 bases lay outside the gene matches. This CDR3 contains 15 residues. This CDR3 reads CASSDAGQGYYEQYF. As DNA, the CDR3 is TGTGCCAGCAGCGATGCGGGACAGGGGTACTACGAGCAGTACTTC.

The sample holds a few counts of this clonotype. J is TRBJ2-7 and V is TRBV2, with TRBD2 matching 10 bases. V was pared by 1 base and J by 5 bases, with 2 bases of the junction left unmatched. The CDR3 totals 14 residues. Germline CDR1 reads SNHLY; CDR2 reads FYNNEI. CDR3 sequence reads: CASSEGLAGDEQYF. CDR3 DNA: TGTGCCAGCAGTGAAGGTCTAGCGGGAGACGAGCAGTACTTC. Complete variable domain (other parts from reference TRBV2 and TRBJ2-7): EPEVTQTPSHQVTQMGQEVILRCVPISNHLYFYWYRQILGQKVEFLVSFYNNEISEKSEIFDDQFSVERPDGSNFTLKIRSTKLEDSAMYFCASSEGLAGDEQYFGPGTRLTVT.

This CDR3 reads CSVEKGLRNEQFF. The CDR3 nucleotides are TGCAGCGTTGAAAAGGGACTTCGGAATGAGCAGTTCTTC. The genes are TRBV29-1 and TRBJ2-1, with D perhaps TRBD2 (6 bases). The V and J ends lost 2 bases and 7 bases respectively, with 12 bases between them. CDR1 is SQVTM and CDR2 is ANQGSEA in the germline V gene. CDR3 length: 13 residues.

CDR3 in DNA: TGTGCCAGCAGTAAAATTAGTGGGACAGGGCACGAAAAACTGTTTTTT. As protein: CASSKISGTGHEKLFF. This chain joins TRBV7-2 and TRBJ1-4, with TRBD1 matching 9 bases. Trimming at V came to 6 bases and at J to 8 bases, leaving 13 bases not matched to a gene. CDR1 is SGHTA, CDR2 FQGNSA, per germline. CDR3 length: 16 residues.

The sample holds a few counts of this clonotype. V usage is TRBV5-6 and J usage is TRBJ2-3; 9 bases are a match to TRBD2. The CDR3 is 17 residues long. V gave up 0 bases and J gave up 2 bases; unmatched junction bases: 7. Germline V CDR1 and CDR2: SGHDT, YYEEEE. DNA of the CDR3: TGTGCCAGCAGCTTGGCTTGGGCTAGCGGGAACACAGATACGCAGTATTTT. Protein sequence: CASSLAWASGNTDTQYF.

This clonotype has more than one count but fewer than ten. In DNA, the CDR3 is TGTGCCAGCACCCGGACAGGGAAATTCTACGAGCAGTACTTC. Its translation is CASTRTGKFYEQYF. The V and J genes are TRBV6-2 or TRBV6-3 and TRBJ2-7; 8 nucleotides line up with TRBD1. The germline V gene has CDR1 MNHEY and CDR2 SVGEGT. This CDR3 is 14 amino acids long. The ends lost 7 bases at V and 3 bases at J; junction bases unmatched: 8.

The J gene is TRBJ1-5, the V gene TRBV20-1; 8 bases agree with TRBD1. The CDR3 sequence is 12 residues long. V trimming: 6 bases; J trimming: 6 bases; junction bases outside the gene matches: 4. Germline CDR1 and CDR2: DFQATT and SNEGSKA (reference sequence). CDR3 protein: CSAGTGAQPQHF. In nucleotides, the CDR3 is TGCAGTGCCGGGACAGGAGCTCAGCCCCAGCATTTT.

This rearrangement joins TRBV29-1 to TRBJ2-1, with 11 bases lining up with TRBD1. Losses at the gene ends were 8 bases for V and 5 bases for J; bases not matched to a gene: 8. This CDR3 is 14 amino acids long. CDR1 is SQVTM, CDR2 ANQGSEA, per germline. Written as DNA, the CDR3 is TGCAGCATCTTGGGACAGGGGGGTAACAATGAGCAGTTCTTC. Amino acids: CSILGQGGNNEQFF.

Concerning this clonotype itself: The junction and the germline gene differ at one end; a read error may be behind it. CDR3 coding DNA: TGTGCCAGAAGCCAAGGAACTAGCGGATCCTACAATGAGCAGTTCTTC. Encoded protein: CARSQGTSGSYNEQFF. The genes are TRBV3-1 and TRBJ2-1; 8 nucleotides match TRBD2. The CDR3 has 16 amino acids. Germline CDR1 reads LGHDT; CDR2 reads YNNKEL (reference sequence).

This clonotype occurred many times. The J gene is TRBJ2-7, the V gene TRBV5-1; either TRBD1 or TRBD2 may supply D (5 bases each). The CDR3 has 13 residues. V lost 5 bases and J 4 bases, leaving 13 bases between the germline ends. Germline V gene data show CDR1 as SGHRS and CDR2 as YFSETQ. CDR3 sequence: CASRRGPEYEQYF. CDR3 bases: TGCGCCAGCAGAAGGGGACCGGAGTACGAGCAGTACTTC.

The chain has TRBV20-1 and TRBJ1-2, with a possible D match to TRBD1 (6 bases). Looked up from germline, CDR1 is DFQATT and CDR2 is SNEGSKA (reference sequence). The CDR3 has 14 residues. V shed 0 bases and J shed 3 bases, with 11 bases lying between them. In nucleotides, the CDR3 is TGCAGTGCTAGAGATTTCCAGGGGTACTATGGCTACACCTTC. This codes for CSARDFQGYYGYTF.

In DNA, the CDR3 is TGCGCCAGCAGCTTGGAACCGTCCGAGGTAAATCAGCCCCAGCATTTT. Translated, it gives CASSLEPSEVNQPQHF. The chain combines TRBV5-1 with TRBJ1-5, with D hard to call. Germline CDR1 and CDR2: SGHRS and YFSETQ. V was pared by 0 bases and J by 4 bases, with 14 bases between. The CDR3 is 16 amino acids.

Ten or more counts support this clonotype. CDR3 protein: CASSDLGIQYF. For the CDR3, the DNA is TGTGCCAGCAGTGACCTTGGCATTCAGTACTTC. The chain has TRBV6-2 or TRBV6-3 and TRBJ2-4; D call uncertain. The germline gives CDR1 MNHEY, CDR2 SVGEGT. This CDR3 contains 11 residues. V dropped 5 bases and J dropped 9 bases, with 8 bases sitting between them.

This clonotype occurred a few times. V and J are TRBV12-3 or TRBV12-4 and TRBJ2-2; 12 bases are shared with TRBD2. V trimming: 5 bases; J trimming: 6 bases; junction bases outside the gene matches: 19. The length of the CDR3 is 20 residues. CDR3 DNA: TGTGCCAGCAGTCGGGGACAGGTGCTTACTAGCGGGGGGCGCCCCGGGGAGCTGTTTTTT. Translation: CASSRGQVLTSGGRPGELFF.

This chain's CDR3 is CSPGTRSHYNEQFF. Written as DNA, the CDR3 is TGCAGTCCCGGGACTAGGAGCCACTACAATGAGCAGTTCTTC. The chain employs TRBV20-1 and TRBJ2-1, with 8 bases identical to TRBD2. This CDR3 contains 14 residues. Germline CDR1 DFQATT, CDR2 SNEGSKA (reference sequence). V lost 8 bases to trimming and J lost 3 bases; unmatched junction nucleotides: 9.

The rearrangement uses TRBV5-1 and TRBJ1-2; D remains unclear. The germline CDR1 and CDR2 sequences are SGHRS and YFSETQ. V was trimmed by 4 bases and J by 5 bases, leaving 18 bases between them. The CDR3 is 15 residues long. This CDR3 is CASSDDKPLRYGYTF. DNA for the CDR3: TGCGCCAGCAGCGATGACAAACCCCTCCGTTATGGCTACACCTTC.

J is TRBJ2-2 and V is TRBV5-5, with 7 bases lining up with TRBD1. The CDR3 sequence is 16 residues long. Trimming removed 0 bases from V and 3 bases from J; junction bases left unmatched: 5. Per germline, CDR1 SGHKS and CDR2 YYEKEE (reference sequence). CDR3 DNA: TGTGCCAGCAGCTTGGGGCAGGGGGTTTACACCGGGGAGCTGTTTTTT. It yields the protein CASSLGQGVYTGELFF. The variable domain in full, completed from reference TRBV5-5 and TRBJ2-2, reads DAGVTQSPTHLIKTRGQQVTLRCSPISGHKSVSWYQQVLGQGPQFIFQYYEKEERGRGNFPDRFSARQFPNYSSELNVNALLLGDSALYLCASSLGQGVYTGELFFGEGSRLTVL.

This clonotype was detected a few times. The chain employs TRBV12-3 or TRBV12-4 and TRBJ2-1; 7 positions match TRBD1. CDR3 length: 16 amino acids. Unmatched junction bases numbered 11, after V lost 1 base and J lost 8 bases. The CDR3 is CASSLGRGIPVDEQFF. The CDR3 coding sequence is TGTGCCAGCAGTTTAGGCAGGGGGATCCCGGTGGATGAGCAGTTCTTC.

This clonotype has a handful of counts. The chain employs TRBV30 and TRBJ2-1; 9 bases match TRBD2. The CDR3 contains 13 residues. From germline, CDR1 is GTSNPN and CDR2 SVGIG (reference sequence). In nucleotides, the CDR3 is TGTGCAGCTGTGCGGGGGGGCTACAATGAGCAGTTCTTC. This sequence encodes CAAVRGGYNEQFF.

The rearrangement joins TRBV4-3 to TRBJ2-1; TRBD1 might be the D (6 bases). This CDR3 contains 16 residues. Germline V gene lookup returns CDR1 LGHNA and CDR2 YSLEER. V was cut by 0 bases and J by 5 bases, with 14 bases left in between. The CDR3 bases are TGCGCCAGCAGCCAAGATTGGGCAGGGGCGGACAATGAGCAGTTCTTC. This sequence encodes CASSQDWAGADNEQFF.

This clonotype occurred a few times. V gene TRBV6-6 combines with J gene TRBJ2-1, with 9 bases fitting TRBD2. Germline CDR1 reads MNHNY; CDR2 reads SVGAGI (reference sequence). This CDR3 region has 13 residues. J lost 15 bases, V lost 0 bases, and 6 bases had no gene match. The CDR3 protein is CASSYSSSGVGFF. The CDR3 DNA follows: TGTGCCAGCAGTTACTCGTCTAGCGGGGTGGGGTTCTTC.

The genes are TRBV24-1 and TRBJ2-7, with D maybe TRBD1 (6 bases). From germline, CDR1 is KGHDR and CDR2 SFDVKD. The CDR3 runs to 14 residues. Trimming took off 6 bases at V and 2 bases at J, with 13 bases between the two ends. CDR3 DNA sequence: TGTGCCACCAGTCAAGGGGGACGGACCTACGAGCAGTACTTC. It encodes CATSQGGRTYEQYF.